The clone carrying this T cell receptor beta chain is termed medium-sized. The antigen remains unidentified. This sample is drawn from a study of T cells in localized non-small cell lung cancer. Study-wide findings and caveats: Clonality of T cells reached its maximum in uninvolved adjacent lung, surpassing tumor. It remains possible that heterogeneity exists, since only one tumor region was sequenced. With higher T cell density in blood came longer overall survival. A median of approximately 50 of the top 100 tumor clones appeared in adjacent lung, which was paired and uninvolved.

Profiling relied on immunoSEQ multiplex PCR, and the TCRdb table lists in-frame clones only, not all of them. The sample has about 3,500 clones; about 26% are singletons. The germline V gene encodes CDR1 MGHDK and CDR2 SYGVNS. This CDR3 comprises 14 residues. V lost 9 bases and J 6 bases, leaving 20 bases between the germline ends. Specimen: lung tumor tissue, collected before any cancer treatment. The TCR sequence derives from a male donor aged 60 or over with stage I lung adenocarcinoma. The chain uses TRBV25-1 and TRBJ1-1, with TRBD1 as a possible D gene (6 bases). The CDR3 DNA reads as TGTGCCAGTTTAACTGATGCAGGGGAAGCTGAAGCTTTCTTT. As protein: CASLTDAGEAEAFF. Filled out from reference TRBV25-1 and TRBJ1-1, the complete variable domain reads EADIYQTPRYLVIGTGKKITLECSQTMGHDKMYWYQQDPGMELHLIHYSYGVNSTEKGDLSSESTVSRIRTEHFPLTLESARPSHTSQYLCASLTDAGEAEAFFGQGTRLTVV.